Listed here are 23 T cell receptor beta chains from one sample, sequenced in a study of shared clonotypes between healthy human individuals (TCRdb year 2020). The library was made by the immunoSEQ multiplex PCR assay. TCRdb retrieved this table from immuneACCESS and kept in-frame rearrangements only. Not all clones are present; in checked studies, unresolved V genes account for under half, and no reason is known for the remainder. Here the sample has roughly 1.5 million clones; 95% to 99% occur a single time. Approximately 0.45% of the sample is in the top ten clones. Sequenced input: naive CD4+ T cells sorted from blood. The sample's cell subset or site label is to be understood as: CD45RA+ positively selected. Receptor source: a young man in good health.

The rearrangement joins TRBV5-1 to TRBJ2-1, with a possible D match to TRBD1 (5 bases). V lost 0 bases and J lost 0, with 16 bases in between. Per the germline V gene, CDR1 is SGHRS and CDR2 is YFSETQ. This CDR3 comprises 18 residues. The CDR3 nucleotides are TGCGCCAGCAGCTTGGCCCCCGAGACCCAGGGCTCCTACAATGAGCAGTTCTTC. Translation gives CASSLAPETQGSYNEQFF.

The chain combines TRBV25-1 with TRBJ2-7; D uncertain. Trimming shortened V by 6 bases and J by 5 bases, and 8 bases separated the two germline ends. CDR1 is MGHDK and CDR2 is SYGVNS in the germline V gene. The CDR3 covers 11 residues. CDR3 region: CASSRFDEQYF. The CDR3 bases are TGTGCCAGCAGCCGGTTCGACGAGCAGTACTTC.

The chain carries TRBV7-9 and TRBJ2-1; D is unresolved. CDR3 length: 12 amino acids. Looked up from germline, CDR1 is SEHNR and CDR2 is FQNEAQ (reference sequence). Between the trimmed V and J ends, which lost 6 bases and 2 bases, there was a span of 5 bases. CDR3 nucleotide sequence: TGTGCCAGCAGTCCTACCTACAATGAGCAGTTCTTC. This codes for CASSPTYNEQFF.

The chain carries TRBV28 and TRBJ1-3, with 7 bases matching TRBD1. Germline V lookup: CDR1 MDHEN, CDR2 SYDVKM. The CDR3 loop spans 15 amino acids. J gave up 4 bases and V 5 bases, and 8 bases lay outside the gene matches. The CDR3 loop reads CASSTETGSGNTIYF. The CDR3 DNA sequence: TGTGCCAGCAGTACCGAGACAGGGTCAGGAAACACCATATATTTT.

V and J are TRBV15 and TRBJ2-7; TRBD1 matches 8 bases. J was trimmed by 4 bases and V by 1 base; bases with no gene match: 6. CDR1 and CDR2 (germline): LNHNV, YYDKDF (reference sequence). The CDR3 consists of 15 residues. The CDR3 bases are TGTGCCACCAGCAGAGGGGGGACAGGATATTACGAGCAGTACTTC. This sequence encodes CATSRGGTGYYEQYF.

V usage is TRBV19 and J usage is TRBJ2-1, with D perhaps matching TRBD2 (7 bases). The CDR3 length is 15 residues. Germline V gives CDR1 LNHDA, CDR2 SQIVND (reference sequence). Trimming removed 11 bases at V and 1 base at J, with 18 bases between. CDR3 residues: CAVGGGEYSYNEQFF. The DNA of the CDR3 is TGTGCCGTAGGAGGGGGGGAGTATTCCTACAATGAGCAGTTCTTC.

This clone came up once. The chain is built from TRBV4-1 and TRBJ2-7, with 7 bases fitting TRBD2. J was trimmed by 2 bases and V by 2 bases; bases with no gene match: 6. From germline, CDR1 is MGHRA and CDR2 YSYEKL. This CDR3 contains 15 residues. CDR3 protein: CASSQPGRGAYEQYF. In nucleotides, the CDR3 is TGCGCCAGCAGCCAACCGGGACGGGGGGCCTACGAGCAGTACTTC.

The J gene is TRBJ2-7, the V gene TRBV28; the D gene is possibly TRBD1 (6 bases). With 6 bases removed from V and 4 bases from J, the gap between germline ends came to 22 bases. The V gene's germline CDR1 is MDHEN and CDR2 SYDVKM. The CDR3 extends over 16 amino acids. The CDR3 DNA reads TGTGCCAGCAGCTCCGACAGGTTGATTACACCATACGAGCAGTACTTC. Protein product: CASSSDRLITPYEQYF. Full variable domain (missing parts from reference TRBV28 and TRBJ2-7): DVKVTQSSRYLVKRTGEKVFLECVQDMDHENMFWYRQDPGLGLRLIYFSYDVKMKEKGDIPEGYSVSREKKERFSLILESASTNQTSMYLCASSSDRLITPYEQYFGPGTRLTVT.

This rearrangement joins TRBV9 to TRBJ2-7; TRBD2 matches 8 bases. V dropped 4 bases and J dropped 3; count of bases not matched to a gene: 6. The CDR3 contains 14 residues. In germline, CDR1 is SGDLS, CDR2 YYNGEE. In DNA form, the CDR3 reads TGTGCCAGCAGCCGAACGGGAGGGCACTACGAGCAGTACTTC. This translates into CASSRTGGHYEQYF.

The chain couples TRBV4-3 to TRBJ2-1; 8 bases match TRBD2. V shed 0 bases, J shed 9 bases, and the junction held 7 bases outside the gene matches. The CDR3 has 15 amino acids. The germline gives CDR1 LGHNA, CDR2 YSLEER. The CDR3 loop is CASSQDPGTRSEQFF. CDR3 DNA: TGCGCCAGCAGCCAAGACCCGGGGACTAGAAGTGAGCAGTTCTTC.

This clone was detected once. The chain links TRBV5-1 to TRBJ2-5, with D possibly being TRBD2 (5 bases). V gave up 4 bases and J gave up 2 bases, with 12 bases separating them. Germline CDR1 and CDR2: SGHRS and YFSETQ. The CDR3 sequence is 14 residues long. In DNA form, the CDR3 reads TGCGCCAGCAGCGCCGAGGGCAGACAAGAGACCCAGTACTTC. Its protein is CASSAEGRQETQYF.

The chain combines TRBV5-1 with TRBJ1-1; TRBD1 agrees at 10 bases. Trimming took 3 bases from V and 8 from J; bases not matched to a gene: 7. The germline gives CDR1 SGHRS, CDR2 YFSETQ. This CDR3 spans 14 amino acids. Here the CDR3 reads CASSSFDRGREAFF. As DNA, the CDR3 is TGCGCCAGCAGCTCATTCGACAGGGGGCGCGAAGCTTTCTTT.

The chain is built from TRBV7-3 and TRBJ2-1, with 7 bases that match TRBD2. Trimming took 5 bases from V and 4 from J; bases not matched to a gene: 5. CDR1 and CDR2 (germline): SGHTA, FQGTGA. CDR3 size: 14 residues. Here the CDR3 DNA reads TGTGCCAGCAGCCCGATGGGAGGGTACAATGAGCAGTTCTTC. This translates into CASSPMGGYNEQFF.

The chain uses TRBV9 and TRBJ2-3, with D possibly TRBD1 on 6 matching bases. CDR1 and CDR2 (germline): SGDLS, YYNGEE. The CDR3 is made up of 14 amino acids. V was clipped by 2 bases and J by 4 bases, with 11 bases between them. The CDR3, as DNA: TGTGCCAGCAGCGTTCTTGGGGGCGCAGATACGCAGTATTTT. Residues: CASSVLGGADTQYF. Combining the CDR3 with reference TRBV9 and TRBJ2-3 gives the whole variable domain DSGVTQTPKHLITATGQRVTLRCSPRSGDLSVYWYQQSLDQGLQFLIQYYNGEERAKGNILERFSAQQFPDLHSELNLSSLELGDSALYFCASSVLGGADTQYFGPGTRLTVL.

The V and J genes are TRBV7-3 and TRBJ2-1; possible D gene TRBD2, 5 bases. V lost 2 bases and J lost 9, with 14 bases in between. Per the germline V gene, CDR1 is SGHTA and CDR2 is FQGTGA. This CDR3 has 14 amino acids. The CDR3 DNA reads as TGTGCCAGCAGCTTAGGAACTAGTGTGGGTGAGCAGTTCTTC. Its translation: CASSLGTSVGEQFF.

The rearrangement joins TRBV19 to TRBJ1-5; 7 nucleotides line up with TRBD1. The CDR3 extends over 16 amino acids. In germline, CDR1 is LNHDA, CDR2 SQIVND (reference sequence). Trimming cost V 0 bases and J 2 bases; bases outside gene matches: 4. The CDR3: CASSIDGGGGNQPQHF. The CDR3 DNA is TGTGCCAGTAGTATAGATGGAGGGGGCGGCAATCAGCCCCAGCATTTT.

The chain recombines TRBV19 with TRBJ2-2, with D perhaps matching TRBD1 (6 bases). CDR3 size: 14 residues. Trimming took 9 bases from V and 0 from J, leaving 11 bases between them. Germline CDR1 reads LNHDA; CDR2 reads SQIVND (reference sequence). The CDR3 bases are TGTGCCAGCCGGGACACCTCGAACACCGGGGAGCTGTTTTTT. Amino acids: CASRDTSNTGELFF.

This sequence joins TRBV6-5 and TRBJ2-1; 11 nucleotides line up with TRBD2. Germline CDR1 and CDR2: MNHEY and SVGAGI. V lost 4 bases, J lost 7 bases, and 6 bases stayed unmatched. CDR3 length: 15 amino acids. This chain's CDR3 is CASSWLAGGRNEQFF. In nucleotides, the CDR3 is TGTGCCAGCAGTTGGTTAGCGGGAGGGAGAAATGAGCAGTTCTTC.

The chain is built from TRBV10-3 and TRBJ2-5, with TRBD1 as a possible D gene (5 bases). CDR1 is ENHRY, CDR2 SYGVKD, per germline. V was cut by 10 bases and J by 3 bases, with 12 bases left in between. This CDR3 has 12 amino acids. The chain's CDR3 is CATKDSEETQYF. CDR3 DNA sequence: TGTGCCACAAAAGACAGCGAAGAGACCCAGTACTTC.

V gene TRBV11-2 combines with J gene TRBJ2-6; D gene ambiguous. V was pared by 0 bases and J by 3 bases, with 9 bases between. This CDR3 has 16 residues. Germline assignment: CDR1 SGHAT and CDR2 FQNNGV. CDR3 sequence: CASSLEGLGGANVLTF. CDR3 in DNA: TGTGCCAGCAGCTTAGAGGGATTGGGTGGGGCCAACGTCCTGACTTTC.

This chain joins TRBV6-5 and TRBJ2-1, with D uncertain. V was shortened by 0 bases and J by 2 bases, with 8 bases between the two germline ends. This CDR3 is built from 15 residues. The germline gives CDR1 MNHEY, CDR2 SVGAGI. The chain's CDR3 is CASSYSTRTYNEQFF. In DNA form, the CDR3 reads TGTGCCAGCAGTTACTCTACACGAACCTACAATGAGCAGTTCTTC.

With regard to this clone: Other DNA sequences in the sample encode the same CDR3. The chain couples TRBV27 to TRBJ1-4; D unclear. V shed 6 bases and J shed 5 bases, with 4 bases lying between them. Germline V gene data show CDR1 as MNHEY and CDR2 as SMNVEV (reference sequence). The CDR3 sequence is 11 residues long. The CDR3 DNA is TGTGCCAGCAGAAAAAATGAAAAACTGTTTTTT. It translates to CASRKNEKLFF.

The rearrangement joins TRBV18 to TRBJ2-7; D not certain. Germline V gives CDR1 KGHSH, CDR2 LQKENI. This CDR3 region has 14 residues. V was trimmed by 2 bases and J by 0 bases, leaving 8 bases between them. Here the CDR3 reads CASSPIASSYEQYF. Written as DNA, the CDR3 is TGTGCCAGCTCACCAATTGCCAGCTCCTACGAGCAGTACTTC.